What follows describes a single T cell receptor (beta chain). These data are taken from a study of OX40 agonist ivuxolimab in advanced cancers. The V and J ends lost 3 bases and 4 bases, in that order; junction bases with no gene match: 11. Germline assignment: CDR1 SQVTM and CDR2 ANQGSEA. The CDR3 contains 16 residues. This table comes from immunoSEQ multiplex PCR, and its TCRdb copy is limited to in-frame clones, with some not included. The sample consists of roughly 35,000 clones, about 78% of them appearing once. V and J are TRBV29-1 and TRBJ2-3; TRBD2 aligns across 9 bases. The material was CD4+ or CD8+ T cells sorted from blood, obtained in a trial of the OX40 agonist ivuxolimab. The receptor comes from an adult with an advanced solid tumor such as melanoma, head and neck, liver or kidney cancer. CDR3 DNA sequence: TGCAGCGTTGAGGAGTTCCGCGGGGGGGGCCCAGATACGCAGTATTTT. As protein: CSVEEFRGGGPDTQYF.